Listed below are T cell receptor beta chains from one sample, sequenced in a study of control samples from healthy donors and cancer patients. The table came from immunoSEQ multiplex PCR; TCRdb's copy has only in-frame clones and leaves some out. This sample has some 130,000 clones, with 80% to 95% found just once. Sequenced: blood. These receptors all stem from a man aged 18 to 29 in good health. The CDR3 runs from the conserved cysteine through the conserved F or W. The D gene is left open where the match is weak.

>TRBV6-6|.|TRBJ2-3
TGTGCCAGCAGTCCGGGGGCCCTCGGGGATACGCAGTATTTT
CASSPGALGDTQYF
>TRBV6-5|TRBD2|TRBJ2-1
TGTGCCAGCAGTTTTACTAGCGGGGTAGCGGGCAATGAGCAGTTCTTC
CASSFTSGVAGNEQFF
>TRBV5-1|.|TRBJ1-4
TGCGCCAGCACCCTGGAGGGTCTAGATGAAAAACTGTTTTTT
CASTLEGLDEKLFF
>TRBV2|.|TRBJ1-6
TGTGCCAGCAGTGTCCCCGGGAACAACCTAGGTTCACCCCTCCACTTT
CASSVPGNNLGSPLHF
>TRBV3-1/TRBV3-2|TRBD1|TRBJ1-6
TGTGCCAGCAGTCCCGGACAGGTCGATTCACCCCTCCACTTT
CASSPGQVDSPLHF
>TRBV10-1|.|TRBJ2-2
TGCGCCAGCAGTGATGCGGGGGCGCGTGCCGGGGAGCTGTTTTTT
CASSDAGARAGELFF
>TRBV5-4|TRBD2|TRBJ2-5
TGTGCCAGCAGCTACGGACTAGCACGCGAGACCCAGTACTTC
CASSYGLARETQYF
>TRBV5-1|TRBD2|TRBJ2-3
TGCGCCAGCAGCTTAAGGAAGCCGGGACTAGCGGCCACAGATACGCAGTATTTT
CASSLRKPGLAATDTQYF
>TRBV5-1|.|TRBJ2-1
TGCGCCAGCAGCTTTAATCCCCGCAATGAGCAGTTCTTC
CASSFNPRNEQFF
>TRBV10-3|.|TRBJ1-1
TGTGCCATCAGTGAGTCGAGGGATGAAGCTTTCTTT
CAISESRDEAFF